The clone carrying this T cell receptor (beta chain) has only a few counts. This entry is derived from a study of cytomegalovirus exposure and HLA in healthy donors. Germline V lookup: CDR1 MNHEY, CDR2 SMNVEV (reference sequence). There are 14 residues in the CDR3. V was clipped by 6 bases and J by 2 bases; unmatched bases: 6. The PCR made use of 60 Vbeta and 13 Jbeta primers. Assay used: immunoSEQ multiplex PCR; TCRdb lists only in-frame clones, some missing. The sample lists fewer than 150,000 clones, about 73% occurring once. The V call is TRBV27, the J call TRBJ1-2; 7 bases fit TRBD1. The clonotype originates from a woman aged 35 to 49 in good health and CMV-seropositive. The source material was PBMCs. CDR3 coding DNA: TGTGCCAGCAGGGGGGGACAGCCGAACTATGGCTACACCTTC. Translation: CASRGGQPNYGYTF.